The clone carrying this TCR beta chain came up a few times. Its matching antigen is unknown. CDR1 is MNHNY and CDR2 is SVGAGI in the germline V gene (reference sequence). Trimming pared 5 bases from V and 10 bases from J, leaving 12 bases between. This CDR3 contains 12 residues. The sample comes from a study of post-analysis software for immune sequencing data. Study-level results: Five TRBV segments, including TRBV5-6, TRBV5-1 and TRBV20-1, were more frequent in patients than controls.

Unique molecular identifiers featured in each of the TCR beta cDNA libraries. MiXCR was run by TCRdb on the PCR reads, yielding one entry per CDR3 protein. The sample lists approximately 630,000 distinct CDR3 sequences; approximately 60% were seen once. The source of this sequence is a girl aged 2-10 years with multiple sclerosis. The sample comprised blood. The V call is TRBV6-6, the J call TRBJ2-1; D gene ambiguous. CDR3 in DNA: TGTGCCAGCAGTCAATTTCGAACGGAGCAGTTCTTC. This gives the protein CASSQFRTEQFF.